The 26 T cell receptor beta chains below all came from one sample that was sequenced in a study of regulatory T cells in long-lasting Graves disease. Time point described: persistent/refractory GD, antithyroid drugs over 5 years with positive TRAb. PBMC-extracted RNA yielded the TCR library. Arm-PCR with iRepertoire HTBI primers amplified the CDR3 regions for these TCR beta libraries. TCRdb re-called the multiplex PCR reads through MiXCR, storing one row per CDR3 protein. The profile shows around 400,000 distinct CDR3 sequences, about 21% of them singletons. Material: peripheral blood mononuclear cells (PBMCs), obtained when the disease was refractory, from a patient treated with antithyroid drugs. Receptor source: a female donor with Graves disease.

For this clonotype: A read error may be the cause here, since a much bigger clone is one base away. V is TRBV19 and J is TRBJ1-2; D unclear. CDR3 length: 14 residues. Germline CDR1 LNHDA, CDR2 SQIVND (reference sequence). This chain's CDR3 is CASSIDHQSYGCTF. DNA for the CDR3: TGTGCCAGTAGTATAGATCACCAGTCCTATGGCTGCACCTTC. The variable domain in full, completed from reference TRBV19 and TRBJ1-2, reads DGGITQSPKYLFRKEGQNVTLSCEQNLNHDAMYWYRQDPGQGLRLIYYSQIVNDFQKGDIAEGYSVSREKKESFPLTVTSAQKNPTAFYLCASSIDHQSYGCTFGSGTRLTVV.

This clonotype showed up just a few times. The chain has TRBV3-1 and TRBJ2-5; 11 positions match TRBD2. The CDR3 is 16 residues long. Germline V gene sequence: CDR1 LGHDT, CDR2 YNNKEL (reference sequence). Losses at the gene ends were 4 bases for V and 2 bases for J; bases not matched to a gene: 6. In DNA, the CDR3 is TGTGCCAGCAGCCCCCTAGCGGGAGGTTCGCAAGAGACCCAGTACTTC. Protein: CASSPLAGGSQETQYF.

In its sample, this clonotype was seen many times. V usage is TRBV30 and J usage is TRBJ1-1, with 7 bases that match TRBD1. V lost 5 bases to trimming and J lost 1 base; unmatched junction nucleotides: 4. The V gene's germline CDR1 is GTSNPN and CDR2 SVGIG (reference sequence). This CDR3 comprises 13 residues. The CDR3 nucleotides read TGTGCCTGGGTGACAGGGAGGAACACTGAAGCTTTCTTT. Protein product: CAWVTGRNTEAFF.

This clonotype was recorded at least ten times. The CDR3 protein is CAWFRAGANVLTF. The CDR3 nucleotides read TGTGCCTGGTTCAGGGCTGGGGCCAACGTCCTGACTTTC. The chain is built from TRBV30 and TRBJ2-6, with D maybe TRBD1 (5 bases). V dropped 5 bases and J dropped 2 bases, with 7 bases sitting between them. The CDR3 is made up of 13 amino acids. Germline assignment: CDR1 GTSNPN and CDR2 SVGIG (reference sequence).

This clonotype was detected ten times or more. The V call is TRBV2, the J call TRBJ2-7; D gene unclear. The CDR3 contains 15 residues. Per the germline V gene, CDR1 is SNHLY and CDR2 is FYNNEI. The V end lost 7 bases, the J end lost 1 base, and 17 bases lay between the germline ends. The CDR3 protein is CASTLNPQPSYEQYF. Written as DNA, the CDR3 is TGTGCCAGCACTCTAAACCCCCAACCTTCCTACGAGCAGTACTTC. The full variable domain, its missing parts supplied by reference TRBV2 and TRBJ2-7, is EPEVTQTPSHQVTQMGQEVILRCVPISNHLYFYWYRQILGQKVEFLVSFYNNEISEKSEIFDDQFSVERPDGSNFTLKIRSTKLEDSAMYFCASTLNPQPSYEQYFGPGTRLTVT.

The CDR3 here is CASSPGQGNYPDYEQYF. As DNA, the CDR3 is TGTGCCAGCAGCCCGGGACAGGGTAATTATCCCGACTACGAGCAGTACTTC. The chain couples TRBV6-2 or TRBV6-3 to TRBJ2-7, with 9 positions matching TRBD1. The CDR3 loop spans 17 amino acids. The V gene end was trimmed by 6 bases and the J gene end by 3 bases; junction bases not matched to a gene: 15. Germline assignment: CDR1 MNHEY and CDR2 SVGEGT.

The rearrangement joins TRBV7-9 to TRBJ2-1; 7 bases align to TRBD1. V lost 5 bases, J lost 2 bases, and 9 bases stayed unmatched. The CDR3 is made up of 16 amino acids. Germline V gene lookup returns CDR1 SEHNR and CDR2 FQNEAQ (reference sequence). CDR3 DNA sequence: TGTGCCAGCAGCCCCAATCAGGGGGTTACCTACAATGAGCAGTTCTTC. It encodes CASSPNQGVTYNEQFF.

The V and J genes are TRBV20-1 and TRBJ2-7, with D possibly matching TRBD2 (5 bases). Germline V gene lookup returns CDR1 DFQATT and CDR2 SNEGSKA (reference sequence). The V end lost 3 bases, the J end lost 0 bases, and 18 bases lay between the germline ends. This CDR3 region has 16 residues. In DNA form, the CDR3 reads TGCAGTGCTAGTAATTGGGAGACCCTCAGCTCCTACGAGCAGTACTTC. This translates into CSASNWETLSSYEQYF.

This clonotype showed up many times. An end of the junction differs from the germline gene, which may be a read error. The CDR3 spells CASSLEGRETQYF. CDR3 nucleotide sequence: TGTGCCAGCAGCTTAGAGGGCAGAGAGACCCAGTACTTC. This chain joins TRBV5-1 and TRBJ2-5, with D possibly being TRBD2 (5 bases). The germline V gene encodes CDR1 SGHRS and CDR2 YFSETQ. The CDR3 contains 13 residues.

This clonotype has more than one count but fewer than ten. The chain combines TRBV6-2 or TRBV6-3 with TRBJ2-6; no clear D. CDR3 size: 18 residues. V was cut by 0 bases and J by 0 bases, with 12 bases left in between. Germline lookup yields CDR1 MNHEY and CDR2 SVGEGT. The CDR3 reads CASSYSGTFSSGANVLTF. Here the CDR3 DNA reads TGTGCCAGCAGTTACTCGGGAACCTTTAGCTCTGGGGCCAACGTCCTGACTTTC.

This chain joins TRBV7-2 and TRBJ2-2, with 7 positions matching TRBD2. Germline lookup yields CDR1 SGHTA and CDR2 FQGNSA. The CDR3 consists of 18 residues. Losses at the gene ends were 2 bases for V and 3 bases for J; bases not matched to a gene: 12. This CDR3 is CASSLSPRRGDYTGELFF. CDR3 in DNA: TGTGCCAGCAGCTTATCCCCCCGTCGGGGGGATTACACCGGGGAGCTGTTTTTT.

This clonotype has a handful of counts. This sequence joins TRBV27 and TRBJ1-6; 8 bases agree with TRBD1. Trimming took 0 bases from V and 7 from J; bases not matched to a gene: 2. This CDR3 comprises 15 residues. Germline V lookup: CDR1 MNHEY, CDR2 SMNVEV (reference sequence). The CDR3 spells CASSLSRDRNSPLHF. The CDR3 DNA reads as TGTGCCAGCAGTTTATCCCGGGACAGGAATTCACCCCTCCACTTT.

V and J are TRBV5-6 and TRBJ1-2; D is possibly TRBD1 (5 bases). This CDR3 is built from 12 residues. Trimming stripped 6 bases from V and 7 bases from J, with 13 bases between. Germline CDR1 SGHDT, CDR2 YYEEEE. The CDR3 protein is CASKSYRSGYTF. The CDR3 DNA sequence: TGTGCCAGCAAATCCTACAGGAGTGGCTACACCTTC. Using reference TRBV5-6 and TRBJ1-2 for the parts outside the CDR3, the full variable domain is DAGVTQSPTHLIKTRGQQVTLRCSPKSGHDTVSWYQQALGQGPQFIFQYYEEEERQRGNFPDRFSGHQFPNYSSELNVNALLLGDSALYLCASKSYRSGYTFGSGTRLTVV.

There are many counts of this clonotype. The rearrangement joins TRBV6-1 to TRBJ1-4; D is unclear. CDR1 and CDR2 (germline): MNHNS, SASEGT. The CDR3 length is 14 residues. The V end lost 8 bases, the J end lost 5 bases, and 15 bases lay between the germline ends. In DNA form, the CDR3 reads TGTGCCAGCCTTGAGTCCGGAATAAATGAAAAACTGTTTTTT. Translated, it gives CASLESGINEKLFF.

This clonotype has at least ten counts. J is TRBJ2-5 and V is TRBV11-2; D gene uncertain. The germline V gene has CDR1 SGHAT and CDR2 FQNNGV. V lost 0 bases, J lost 5 bases, and 7 bases lay in between. CDR3 size: 13 residues. The CDR3 nucleotides read TGTGCCAGCAGCTTAGAGACTCGCGAGACCCAGTACTTC. Residues: CASSLETRETQYF.

This clonotype came up many times. V usage is TRBV2 and J usage is TRBJ1-5; TRBD1 aligns across 8 bases. V lost 6 bases to trimming and J lost 2 bases; unmatched junction nucleotides: 6. Germline CDR1 and CDR2: SNHLY and FYNNEI. This CDR3 has 15 residues. CDR3 protein: CASSAGTGGNQPQHF. The CDR3 coding sequence is TGTGCCAGCAGCGCCGGGACAGGTGGCAATCAGCCCCAGCATTTT.

Ten or more counts support this clonotype. The rearrangement joins TRBV28 to TRBJ2-5, with D uncertain. V gave up 5 bases and J gave up 1 base, with 8 bases separating them. Looked up from germline, CDR1 is MDHEN and CDR2 is SYDVKM. This CDR3 region has 13 residues. The CDR3 sequence is CASSGDLQETQYF. The DNA of the CDR3 is TGTGCCAGCAGTGGAGACCTCCAAGAGACCCAGTACTTC.

CDR3 sequence: CASSDVSIATYNEQFF. CDR3 bases: TGTGCCAGCAGTGACGTGTCGATAGCGACCTACAATGAGCAGTTCTTC. The chain recombines TRBV2 with TRBJ2-1, with D possibly matching TRBD2 (5 bases). Trimming pared 3 bases from V and 2 bases from J, leaving 14 bases between. CDR3 size: 16 residues. Germline V lookup: CDR1 SNHLY, CDR2 FYNNEI.

This clonotype appeared a few times. CDR3 bases: TGCAGCGTTGAAAGTGCCGGGACAGTCAACACCTACGAGCAGTACTTC. This translates into CSVESAGTVNTYEQYF. The rearrangement links TRBV29-1 to TRBJ2-7, with TRBD1 identical over 7 bases. Germline V CDR1 and CDR2: SQVTM, ANQGSEA. The CDR3 extends over 16 amino acids. V dropped 2 bases and J dropped 2; count of bases not matched to a gene: 12.

This chain links TRBV20-1 with TRBJ1-6, with TRBD1 matching 9 bases. Per the germline V gene, CDR1 is DFQATT and CDR2 is SNEGSKA (reference sequence). Unmatched junction bases numbered 10, after V lost 6 bases and J lost 7 bases. The CDR3 contains 15 residues. The CDR3 here is CSASTGTGSNSPLHF. DNA for the CDR3: TGCAGTGCCTCAACCGGGACAGGGTCCAATTCACCCCTCCACTTT.

The chain is built from TRBV7-9 and TRBJ2-7; D is unresolved. Germline V gene lookup returns CDR1 SEHNR and CDR2 FQNEAQ (reference sequence). V was shortened by 3 bases and J by 7 bases, with 13 bases between the two germline ends. The CDR3 extends over 13 amino acids. The CDR3 loop is CASSLSPEWEQYF. CDR3 coding DNA: TGTGCCAGCAGCTTGTCCCCAGAATGGGAGCAGTACTTC.

The chain links TRBV13 to TRBJ2-4; no definite D call. Germline V gene data show CDR1 as PRHDT and CDR2 as FYEKMQ (reference sequence). V was clipped by 0 bases and J by 0 bases, with 21 bases between them. The CDR3 has 20 amino acids. CDR3: CASSLGSMWPNSIAKNIQYF. The DNA of the CDR3 is TGTGCCAGCAGCTTAGGCTCTATGTGGCCCAACTCTATAGCCAAAAACATTCAGTACTTC.

This clonotype has only a few counts. This CDR3 reads CAISESNVQGNTEAFF. The DNA of the CDR3 is TGTGCCATCAGTGAGTCGAATGTACAGGGGAACACTGAAGCTTTCTTT. The genes are TRBV10-3 and TRBJ1-1; perhaps TRBD1 as D (6 bases). The V and J ends lost 0 bases and 1 base respectively, with 12 bases between them. Germline CDR1 is ENHRY and CDR2 is SYGVKD. The length of the CDR3 is 16 residues.

The gene calls are TRBV7-9 and TRBJ2-7; the D is unclear. The CDR3 covers 13 residues. The V gene lost 4 bases and the J gene lost 0 bases, with 7 bases spanning the gap. The germline gives CDR1 SEHNR, CDR2 FQNEAQ (reference sequence). CDR3 nucleotide sequence: TGTGCCAGCAGCTCTACAGACTCCTACGAGCAGTACTTC. It codes for CASSSTDSYEQYF.

The V call is TRBV20-1, the J call TRBJ2-7; D possibly corresponds to TRBD1 (5 bases). V dropped 3 bases and J dropped 0 bases, with 15 bases sitting between them. The CDR3 consists of 15 residues. Looked up from germline, CDR1 is DFQATT and CDR2 is SNEGSKA (reference sequence). DNA of the CDR3: TGCAGTGCTAGTAGCTTTACAGGCAACTCCTACGAGCAGTACTTC. This codes for CSASSFTGNSYEQYF.

This clonotype was picked up a small number of times. The J gene is TRBJ2-6, the V gene TRBV19; TRBD1 aligns across 11 bases. CDR1 and CDR2 from the germline V gene are LNHDA and SQIVND (reference sequence). The J segment lost 2 bases and the V segment lost 7 bases, leaving 4 bases of the junction unmatched. The CDR3 contains 16 residues. CDR3 DNA: TGTGCCAGTACTCGGACAGGGGGCGCTGGGGCCAACGTCCTGACTTTC. Encoded protein: CASTRTGGAGANVLTF.